This T cell receptor (beta chain) is drawn from a study of CD8+CD57+ T cells in acquired aplastic anemia. Study details: The sorted CD4+ and CD8+ cells yielded an average about 3.5 ug of DNA. General study findings and limits: Patients and controls turned out to have around 29 CD8+ CDR3 sequences in common.

Profiling that covered TCR beta VDJ and CDR3 relied on genomic DNA as its template. TCRdb reanalysed the reads using MiXCR and keeps one entry per CDR3 protein. The sample includes about 150,000 distinct CDR3 sequences, 52% of them seen just once. Those patients picked for sequencing had displayed CD8+CD57+ cell expansion on flow cytometry. Patients were untreated when blood was sampled. CDR3 length equals 13 residues. CDR1 SQVTM and CDR2 ANQGSEA come from the germline V gene. About this clonotype: Its antigen is currently unknown.

V gene TRBV29-1 combines with J gene TRBJ2-7; no clear D. Specimen: sorted CD4+, CD8+, or CD8+CD57+ T cells (not recorded which) from PBMCs. The TCR originated in a human donor with aplastic anemia. As DNA, the CDR3 is TGCAGTCACCCCAGGAAGAGCTCCTACGAGCAGTACTTC. Its translation is CSHPRKSSYEQYF.